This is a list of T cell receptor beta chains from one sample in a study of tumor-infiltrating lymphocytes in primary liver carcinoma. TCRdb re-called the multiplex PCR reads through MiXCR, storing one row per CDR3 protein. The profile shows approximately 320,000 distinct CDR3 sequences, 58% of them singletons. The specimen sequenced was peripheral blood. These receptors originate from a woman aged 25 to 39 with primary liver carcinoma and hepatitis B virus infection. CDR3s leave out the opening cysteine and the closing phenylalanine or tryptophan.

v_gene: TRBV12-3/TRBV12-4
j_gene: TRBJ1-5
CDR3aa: ASRGQGSNQPQH

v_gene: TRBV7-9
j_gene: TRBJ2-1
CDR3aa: ASSLGETGLSEQF

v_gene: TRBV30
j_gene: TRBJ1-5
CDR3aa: AWDSGRGNNQPQH

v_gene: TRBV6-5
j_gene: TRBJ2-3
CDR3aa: ASSYSGSVQDTQY

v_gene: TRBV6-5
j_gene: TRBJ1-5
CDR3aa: ASSYSIRIQPQH

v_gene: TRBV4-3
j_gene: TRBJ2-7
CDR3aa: ASSQGRGVPPYEQY

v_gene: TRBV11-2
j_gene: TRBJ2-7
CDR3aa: ASSLWTPDAKHY

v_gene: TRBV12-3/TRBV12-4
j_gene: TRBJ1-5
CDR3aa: ASSQTFPQPQH

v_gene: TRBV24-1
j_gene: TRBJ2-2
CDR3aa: ATSAATSGELF

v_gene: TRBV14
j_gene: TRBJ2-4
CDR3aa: ASSQEGYRDLVKNIQY

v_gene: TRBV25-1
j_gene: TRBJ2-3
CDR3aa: ASSLSGTGATDTQY

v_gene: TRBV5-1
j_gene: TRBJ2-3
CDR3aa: ASSLSQVTDTQY

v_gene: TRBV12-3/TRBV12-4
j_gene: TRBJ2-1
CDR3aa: ASWEGSGEQF

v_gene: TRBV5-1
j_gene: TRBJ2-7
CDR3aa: ASSLEPAKRTYEQY

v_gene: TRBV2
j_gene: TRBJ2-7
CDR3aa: ASRSLYEQY

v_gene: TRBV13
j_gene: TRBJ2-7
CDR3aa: ASSSGHHEQY

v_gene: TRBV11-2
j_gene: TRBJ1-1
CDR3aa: ASSRQIPRAGHTEAF

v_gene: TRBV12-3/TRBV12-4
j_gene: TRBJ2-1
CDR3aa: ASTLRGYGEQF

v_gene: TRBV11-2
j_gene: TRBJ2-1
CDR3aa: ASSLGGTGRCNEQF

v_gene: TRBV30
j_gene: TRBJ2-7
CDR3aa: AWSVNNADYEQH

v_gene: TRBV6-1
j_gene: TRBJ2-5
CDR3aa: ASILGGSQTQY

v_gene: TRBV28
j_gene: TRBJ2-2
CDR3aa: ASCFLATGELF

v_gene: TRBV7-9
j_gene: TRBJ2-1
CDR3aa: ASSPSSGEQF

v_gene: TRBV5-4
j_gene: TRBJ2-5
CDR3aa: ASRATGQSQETQY

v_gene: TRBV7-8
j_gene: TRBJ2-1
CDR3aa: ASSLALSTEHF

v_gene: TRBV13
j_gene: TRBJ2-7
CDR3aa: ASSLISLAGREQY

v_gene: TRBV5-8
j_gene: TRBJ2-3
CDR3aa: ASPAGTSGISDTQY

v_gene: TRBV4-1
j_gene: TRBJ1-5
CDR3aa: ASSQDHDSQPQH

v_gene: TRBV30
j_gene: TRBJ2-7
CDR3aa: AWRDRTKPLNEHY

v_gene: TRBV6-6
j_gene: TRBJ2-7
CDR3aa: ASSSRQDFSYEQY

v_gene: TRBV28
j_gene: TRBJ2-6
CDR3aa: ASSFTPGANVLT

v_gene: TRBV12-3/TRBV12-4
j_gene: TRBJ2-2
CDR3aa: ASSPLLAGTGELF

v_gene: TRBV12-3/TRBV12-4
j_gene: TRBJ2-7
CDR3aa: VSSEPFRGTYEQY

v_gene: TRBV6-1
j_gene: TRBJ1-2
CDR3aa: ASQGGSDYGYT

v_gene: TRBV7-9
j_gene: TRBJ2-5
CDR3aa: ASSLQKETQY

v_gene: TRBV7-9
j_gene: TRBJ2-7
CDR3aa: ASSYTHYEQY

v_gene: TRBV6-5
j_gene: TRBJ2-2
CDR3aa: ASSYSWGSTGELF

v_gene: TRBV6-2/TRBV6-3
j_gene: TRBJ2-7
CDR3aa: TSSSTGSIYEQY

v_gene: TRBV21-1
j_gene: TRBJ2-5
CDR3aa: ASSLLAGGPPETQY

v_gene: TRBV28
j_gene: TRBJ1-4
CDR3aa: ASGDRGLNEKLF

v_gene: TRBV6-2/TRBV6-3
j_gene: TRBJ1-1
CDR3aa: ANSYSGRDPMNTEAF

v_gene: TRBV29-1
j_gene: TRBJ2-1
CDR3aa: SAENPRVSAHNEQF

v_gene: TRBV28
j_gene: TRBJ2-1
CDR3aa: ASRPQGGPGNEQF

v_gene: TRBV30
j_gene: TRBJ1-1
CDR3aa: AWGREKTEAF

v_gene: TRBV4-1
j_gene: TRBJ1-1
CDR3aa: ASSYPLNTEVF

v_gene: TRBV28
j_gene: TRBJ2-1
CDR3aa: ASIDGLAGLDEQF

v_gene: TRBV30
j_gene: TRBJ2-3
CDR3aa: AWTLLAASTDTQY

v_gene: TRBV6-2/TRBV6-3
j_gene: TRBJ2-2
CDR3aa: ANRLTGTGELF

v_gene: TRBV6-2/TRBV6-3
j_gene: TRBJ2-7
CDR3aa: ASSFRGMPY